A single sample gave rise to the 20 T cell receptor beta chains below, sequenced in a study of blood T cells in healthy people across ages. A J-beta primer mix and a sample-barcoded 5' primer were used in a second PCR of about 7 to 12 cycles. TCRdb fed the 5' RACE reads into MiXCR, producing one record per CDR3 protein. The repertoire holds approximately 670,000 distinct CDR3 sequences, with approximately 40% as singletons. The sample consisted of blood. Receptors were obtained from an elderly man in good health.

This clonotype appeared many times. The CDR3: CASSLSRLAGEQYF. The DNA for the CDR3 is TGTGCCAGCAGTTTATCTAGACTAGCCGGCGAGCAGTACTTC. This chain uses TRBV27 with TRBJ2-4, with TRBD2 matching over 7 bases. The J call may be faulty, since TRBJ2-7 better matches the DNA end. Per germline, CDR1 MNHEY and CDR2 SMNVEV (reference sequence). The CDR3 is made up of 14 amino acids.

The chain has TRBV4-3 and TRBJ2-1; D unresolved. The germline CDR1 and CDR2 sequences are LGHNA and YSLEER. The CDR3 is made up of 15 amino acids. V lost 1 base to trimming and J lost 6 bases, with 13 bases between them. The CDR3 nucleotides read TGCGCCAGCAGCCAAGTTTATCCTGATAGCAATGAGCAGTTCTTC. Protein sequence: CASSQVYPDSNEQFF.

In its sample, this clonotype was seen a few times. This chain connects TRBV20-1 to TRBJ1-1; D is unclear. The CDR3 runs 14 residues. Trimming shortened V by 6 bases and J by 0 bases, and 14 bases separated the two germline ends. Germline loops: CDR1 DFQATT, CDR2 SNEGSKA (reference sequence). The CDR3 loop is CSASGDLVNTEAFF. Here the CDR3 DNA reads TGCAGTGCCTCCGGTGACTTGGTGAACACTGAAGCTTTCTTT.

The rearrangement links TRBV5-6 to TRBJ2-7; 10 bases match TRBD1. There are 14 residues in the CDR3. Germline-derived CDR1 and CDR2 are SGHDT and YYEEEE. With V trimmed by 3 bases and J by 5 bases, 5 bases remained unmatched. The CDR3 loop reads CASSWGQGLDEQYF. DNA of the CDR3: TGTGCCAGCAGCTGGGGACAGGGGTTGGACGAGCAGTACTTC.

V and J are TRBV3-1 and TRBJ2-7, with 7 bases identical to TRBD1. Judging by the DNA end, TRBJ2-4 fits better; the J call may be wrong. The CDR3 length is 13 residues. The germline gives CDR1 LGHDT, CDR2 YNNKEL (reference sequence). This CDR3 is CASSRGQMDIQYF. The CDR3 bases are TGTGCCAGCAGCCGGGGACAGATGGACATTCAGTACTTC.

This clonotype was detected a few times. The chain couples TRBV27 to TRBJ1-1; TRBD1 matches 9 bases. The V gene's germline CDR1 is MNHEY and CDR2 SMNVEV (reference sequence). The CDR3 runs 13 residues. The ends lost 6 bases at V and 5 bases at J; junction bases unmatched: 4. CDR3 sequence: CASRMTGGTEAFF. CDR3 DNA sequence: TGTGCCAGCAGGATGACAGGGGGGACTGAAGCTTTCTTT.

This rearrangement joins TRBV5-1 to TRBJ2-7; 7 bases map to TRBD1. Trimming took 7 bases from V and 4 from J; bases not matched to a gene: 8. The CDR3 has 13 residues. From germline, CDR1 is SGHRS and CDR2 YFSETQ. The CDR3 DNA sequence: TGCGCCAGCGGGGGAACCAGGGGGTACGAGCAGTACTTC. Residues: CASGGTRGYEQYF.

In its sample, this clonotype was seen many times. The chain combines TRBV7-2 with TRBJ2-5; 9 positions agree with TRBD1. V was clipped by 5 bases and J by 3 bases; unmatched bases: 7. The CDR3 loop spans 15 amino acids. Per germline, CDR1 SGHTA and CDR2 FQGNSA. The DNA for the CDR3 is TGTGCCAGCAGCCTCCCGGGACAGGGTAAAGAGACCCAGTACTTC. Residues: CASSLPGQGKETQYF.

This chain uses TRBV27 with TRBJ2-1; 11 positions match TRBD2. The J segment lost 8 bases and the V segment lost 1 base, leaving 7 bases of the junction unmatched. CDR3 length equals 16 residues. CDR1 and CDR2 (germline): MNHEY, SMNVEV (reference sequence). The CDR3 is CASSLFPSGGRDEQFF. CDR3 bases: TGTGCCAGCAGTTTATTTCCTAGCGGGGGGCGGGATGAGCAGTTCTTC.

The J gene is TRBJ2-5, the V gene TRBV6-6, with TRBD1 matching 7 bases. The CDR3 is made up of 13 amino acids. CDR1 is MNHNY and CDR2 is SVGAGI in the germline V gene (reference sequence). After removal of 7 bases from V and 1 base from J, the junction contained 3 bases not matched to a gene. DNA of the CDR3: TGTGCCAGCATACAGGGGACCCAAGAGACCCAGTACTTC. It codes for CASIQGTQETQYF.

Turning to this clonotype: At one boundary the junction diverges from the germline segment, which might be a read error. The chain has TRBV14 and TRBJ1-1; 9 nucleotides line up with TRBD1. The CDR3 runs 14 residues. CDR1 is SGHDN and CDR2 is FVKESK in the germline V gene. CDR3 nucleotides: TGTACCAGCAGCCAAGACAGGGGGAGGACTGAAGCTTTCTTT. The encoded protein is CTSSQDRGRTEAFF.

This clonotype has more than one count but fewer than ten. The chain joins TRBV6-5 to TRBJ1-2; possible D gene TRBD1, 6 bases. Germline loops: CDR1 MNHEY, CDR2 SVGAGI. This CDR3 comprises 15 residues. V was trimmed by 6 bases and J by 4 bases, leaving 18 bases between them. The CDR3 DNA reads as TGTGCCAGCAGCAAGGACAGTGGAAGAGCCTATGGCTACACCTTC. Its translation: CASSKDSGRAYGYTF.

This clonotype was seen only a few times. The junction departs from germline at one end; a sequencing error may be responsible. The rearrangement links TRBV6-1 to TRBJ2-7, with 12 bases lining up with TRBD1. The CDR3 covers 15 residues. Germline V gene lookup returns CDR1 MNHNS and CDR2 SASEGT. CDR3 nucleotides: TGTGCCGGCAGTGGGACAGGGGGCATGAGGTACGAGCAGTACTTC. Protein: CAGSGTGGMRYEQYF.

The V and J genes are TRBV20-1 and TRBJ2-2; D gene uncertain. V lost 6 bases to trimming and J lost 1 base, with 15 bases between them. The CDR3 contains 15 residues. Germline loops: CDR1 DFQATT, CDR2 SNEGSKA (reference sequence). Here the CDR3 reads CSARLPVRNTGELFF. CDR3 bases: TGCAGTGCCCGGCTTCCGGTGAGGAACACCGGGGAGCTGTTTTTT.

The chain carries TRBV5-4 and TRBJ1-1; perhaps TRBD1 as D (6 bases). V lost 1 base and J 1 base, leaving 14 bases between the germline ends. This CDR3 spans 16 amino acids. The V gene's germline CDR1 is SGHNT and CDR2 YYREEE (reference sequence). This CDR3 reads CASSLTPGEGNTEAFF. The CDR3 coding sequence is TGTGCCAGCAGCTTGACGCCAGGGGAGGGGAACACTGAAGCTTTCTTT.

This chain connects TRBV7-3 to TRBJ1-2, with 7 bases that match TRBD1. The J segment lost 7 bases and the V segment lost 2 bases, leaving 10 bases of the junction unmatched. Germline CDR1 SGHTA, CDR2 FQGTGA. The CDR3 runs to 15 residues. DNA for the CDR3: TGTGCCAGCAGCTTACTAGGGGGCAACGTCGGTGGCTACACCTTC. It is translated as CASSLLGGNVGGYTF. The full variable domain, its missing parts supplied by reference TRBV7-3 and TRBJ1-2, is GAGVSQTPSNKVTEKGKYVELRCDPISGHTALYWYRQSLGQGPEFLIYFQGTGAADDSGLPNDRFFAVRPEGSVSTLKIQRTERGDSAVYLCASSLLGGNVGGYTFGSGTRLTVV.

Remarks on this clonotype: One end of the junction does not line up with germline, which may come from a read error. The gene calls are TRBV3-1 and TRBJ2-3; 7 bases line up with TRBD2. The CDR3 covers 16 residues. CDR1 is LGHDT and CDR2 is YNNKEL in the germline V gene (reference sequence). CDR3 region: CASSFLTSLGGDMQYF. The CDR3 DNA sequence: TGTGCCAGCAGCTTCCTGACTAGCTTGGGGGGAGATATGCAGTATTTT.

This chain joins TRBV25-1 and TRBJ2-5; TRBD1 matches at 7 bases. CDR1 MGHDK and CDR2 SYGVNS come from the germline V gene. The V segment lost 4 bases and the J segment 11 bases; nucleotides outside the gene matches: 13. This CDR3 has 14 residues. The CDR3 is CASSVLRGKGEQYF. For the CDR3, the DNA is TGTGCCAGCAGTGTACTCAGGGGGAAGGGTGAGCAGTACTTC.

The rearrangement links TRBV6-5 to TRBJ2-5; 10 nucleotides match TRBD2. Losses at the gene ends were 0 bases for V and 11 bases for J; bases not matched to a gene: 12. The CDR3 loop spans 16 amino acids. CDR1 is MNHEY and CDR2 is SVGAGI in the germline V gene. The CDR3 protein is CASSYSSASGRDEQYF. CDR3 bases: TGTGCCAGCAGTTACTCGAGTGCTAGCGGGAGAGATGAGCAGTACTTC.

The chain has TRBV15 and TRBJ2-1; TRBD2 agrees at 10 bases. The CDR3 is made up of 18 amino acids. Germline V gene sequence: CDR1 LNHNV, CDR2 YYDKDF (reference sequence). V trimming: 4 bases; J trimming: 6 bases; junction bases outside the gene matches: 15. CDR3 in DNA: TGTGCCACCAGCACCGATTTCCTTAGGGAGCGGGGGGGCAATGAGCAGTTCTTC. As protein: CATSTDFLRERGGNEQFF.